This passage covers 18 T cell receptor beta chains from one sample sequenced in a study of cytomegalovirus exposure and HLA in healthy donors. Vbeta (60) and Jbeta (13) primers were used in the PCR. Some clones are missing from TCRdb's copy, which holds only in-frame ones; the method was immunoSEQ multiplex PCR. This sample has some 91,000 clones, with around 60% found just once. Material for sequencing was PBMCs. The receptors were gathered from a human donor in good health.

V is TRBV7-6 and J is TRBJ1-1; D is ambiguous. The CDR3 is 16 residues long. Germline V CDR1 and CDR2: SGHVS, FNYEAQ. V lost 5 bases, J lost 0 bases, and 16 bases lay in between. CDR3 DNA: TGTGCCAGCAGCCCGGCGGGATTCTTGATGAACACTGAAGCTTTCTTT. This gives the protein CASSPAGFLMNTEAFF.

V usage is TRBV9 and J usage is TRBJ2-3, with 12 bases that match TRBD2. Per germline, CDR1 SGDLS and CDR2 YYNGEE. The CDR3 is 18 residues long. Trimming at V came to 4 bases and at J to 0 bases, leaving 9 bases not matched to a gene. The DNA of the CDR3 is TGTGCCAGCAGCACCAAAACTAGCGGGGGGTGGAGCACAGATACGCAGTATTTT. Its translation: CASSTKTSGGWSTDTQYF.

The chain employs TRBV11-3 and TRBJ1-1, with D perhaps matching TRBD1 (5 bases). V gave up 4 bases and J gave up 5 bases, with 11 bases separating them. CDR1 SGHNT and CDR2 YENEEA come from the germline V gene. The CDR3 is made up of 13 amino acids. CDR3 bases: TGTGCCAGCAGCTCCCAGGGAGGGACTGAAGCTTTCTTT. It codes for CASSSQGGTEAFF.

The chain employs TRBV11-2 and TRBJ2-7; D not resolved. There are 13 residues in the CDR3. Germline-derived CDR1 and CDR2 are SGHAT and FQNNGV. Trimming took off 3 bases at V and 0 bases at J, with 6 bases between the two ends. The CDR3 spells CASSFISSYEQYF. In DNA, the CDR3 is TGTGCCAGCAGCTTCATCAGCTCCTACGAGCAGTACTTC.

This clone was picked up a small number of times. The chain is built from TRBV5-4 and TRBJ2-5, with 7 bases that match TRBD2. This CDR3 region has 14 residues. CDR1 SGHNT and CDR2 YYREEE come from the germline V gene (reference sequence). V lost 0 bases to trimming and J lost 5 bases; unmatched junction nucleotides: 4. CDR3 in DNA: TGTGCCAGCAGCTTGGTAGGACTAGGTGAGACCCAGTACTTC. Its translation is CASSLVGLGETQYF.

V is TRBV4-3 and J is TRBJ1-2; D possibly corresponds to TRBD1 (6 bases). Germline V gene data show CDR1 as LGHNA and CDR2 as YSLEER. CDR3 length: 15 amino acids. Trimming cost V 1 base and J 5 bases, with 14 bases left between them. This CDR3 is CASSQAQQDRYGYTF. CDR3 DNA sequence: TGCGCCAGCAGCCAAGCCCAACAGGACAGATATGGCTACACCTTC.

V and J are TRBV11-1 and TRBJ2-7, with 9 bases matching TRBD1. The ends lost 2 bases at V and 3 bases at J; junction bases unmatched: 5. This CDR3 has 15 residues. The germline V gene encodes CDR1 SGHAT and CDR2 FQDESV (reference sequence). This chain's CDR3 is CASSLRRDRVYEQYF. The CDR3 coding sequence is TGTGCCAGCAGCTTACGCCGGGACAGGGTCTACGAGCAGTACTTC.

This clone was seen more than once but under ten times. V gene TRBV14 combines with J gene TRBJ1-2, with D hard to call. This CDR3 has 14 residues. Per germline, CDR1 SGHDN and CDR2 FVKESK. Trimming pared 4 bases from V and 7 bases from J, leaving 16 bases between. Here the CDR3 reads CASSPLTDTLGYTF. The CDR3 coding sequence is TGTGCCAGCAGCCCATTGACTGATACGCTTGGCTACACCTTC.

Only a few counts were recorded for this clone. The genes are TRBV5-1 and TRBJ2-1; perhaps TRBD1 as D (5 bases). This CDR3 contains 14 residues. Germline values: CDR1 SGHRS, CDR2 YFSETQ. Trimming stripped 3 bases from V and 7 bases from J, with 14 bases between. The CDR3 spells CASSSGPGANEQFF. CDR3 nucleotides: TGCGCCAGCAGCTCCGGGCCTGGGGCAAATGAGCAGTTCTTC.

The J gene is TRBJ2-7, the V gene TRBV29-1; 9 bases are a match to TRBD2. This CDR3 comprises 15 residues. Germline CDR1 is SQVTM and CDR2 is ANQGSEA. Trimming took 0 bases from V and 5 from J; bases not matched to a gene: 8. The CDR3 coding sequence is TGCAGCGTTGAAGATCTGGCGGGGGGGCCGCACGAGCAGTACTTC. It specifies CSVEDLAGGPHEQYF.

V usage is TRBV5-1 and J usage is TRBJ2-3; the D is unclear. The CDR3 extends over 13 amino acids. The germline V gene has CDR1 SGHRS and CDR2 YFSETQ. V was cut by 1 base and J by 3 bases, with 6 bases left in between. CDR3: CASSLLVTDTQYF. The CDR3 region has the DNA TGCGCCAGCAGCTTGTTAGTTACAGATACGCAGTATTTT.

The V call is TRBV11-2, the J call TRBJ1-4; no clear D. CDR3 length: 15 residues. V shed 3 bases and J shed 2 bases, with 10 bases lying between them. The germline V gene has CDR1 SGHAT and CDR2 FQNNGV. This chain's CDR3 is CASSFSYSTNEKLFF. CDR3 sequence (DNA): TGTGCCAGCAGCTTCTCATACAGTACTAATGAAAAACTGTTTTTT.

This chain joins TRBV5-1 and TRBJ2-7; 9 bases map to TRBD1. The V and J ends lost 4 bases and 3 bases, in that order; junction bases with no gene match: 11. Germline V CDR1 and CDR2: SGHRS, YFSETQ. The CDR3 consists of 16 residues. CDR3 in DNA: TGCGCCAGCAGCGCGTTAACAGGGGGCGATATCTACGAGCAGTACTTC. As protein: CASSALTGGDIYEQYF.

The V gene is TRBV5-4, the J gene TRBJ1-2; 8 positions agree with TRBD1. In germline, CDR1 is SGHNT, CDR2 YYREEE (reference sequence). The CDR3 length is 11 residues. V shed 4 bases and J 12 bases; nucleotides not matched to a gene: 5. In DNA, the CDR3 is TGTGCCAGCAGCGCACAGGGGGAACACACCTTC. This gives the protein CASSAQGEHTF.

The chain couples TRBV5-1 to TRBJ1-6; 10 bases are a match to TRBD1. CDR3 length equals 16 residues. The V gene's germline CDR1 is SGHRS and CDR2 YFSETQ. Trimming cost V 3 bases and J 9 bases; bases outside gene matches: 9. CDR3 region: CASSSTGTGVGSPLHF. The CDR3 nucleotides read TGCGCCAGCAGCTCCACCGGGACAGGGGTAGGTTCACCCCTCCACTTT.

There are a few counts of this clone. The chain recombines TRBV10-3 with TRBJ1-1, with D unresolved. The CDR3 totals 13 residues. CDR1 is ENHRY and CDR2 is SYGVKD in the germline V gene. Deletions cut 0 bases from V and 4 bases from J, with 6 bases between. This CDR3 reads CAISESRGTEAFF. CDR3 bases: TGTGCCATCAGTGAGTCACGGGGCACTGAAGCTTTCTTT.

In its sample, this clone was seen a few times. The rearrangement links TRBV7-8 to TRBJ1-1, with D hard to call. Germline CDR1 SGHVS, CDR2 FQNEAQ. V lost 3 bases to trimming and J lost 6 bases, with 5 bases between them. The CDR3 covers 11 residues. The CDR3: CASSFSSEAFF. CDR3 DNA: TGTGCCAGCAGCTTTAGCTCTGAAGCTTTCTTT.

The CDR3 coding sequence is TGTGCCAGCAGTTTATCGACTAGCGGACACCAAGAGACCCAGTACTTC. This gives the protein CASSLSTSGHQETQYF. This sequence joins TRBV27 and TRBJ2-5; the match to TRBD2 covers 9 bases. Looked up from germline, CDR1 is MNHEY and CDR2 is SMNVEV (reference sequence). The J segment lost 0 bases and the V segment lost 0 bases, leaving 2 bases of the junction unmatched. The CDR3 length is 16 residues.